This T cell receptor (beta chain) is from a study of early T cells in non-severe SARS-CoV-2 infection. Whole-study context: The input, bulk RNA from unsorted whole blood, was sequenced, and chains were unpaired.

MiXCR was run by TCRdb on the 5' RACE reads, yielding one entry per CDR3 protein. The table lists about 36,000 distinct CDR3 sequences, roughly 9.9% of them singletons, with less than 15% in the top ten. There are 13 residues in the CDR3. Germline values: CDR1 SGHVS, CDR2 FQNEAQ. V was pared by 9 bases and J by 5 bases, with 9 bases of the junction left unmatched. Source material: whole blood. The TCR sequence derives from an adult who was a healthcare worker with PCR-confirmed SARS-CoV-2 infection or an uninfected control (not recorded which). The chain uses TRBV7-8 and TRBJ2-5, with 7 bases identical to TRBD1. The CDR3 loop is CASEQGRGETQYF. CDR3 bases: TGTGCCAGTGAACAGGGGCGCGGGGAGACCCAGTACTTC. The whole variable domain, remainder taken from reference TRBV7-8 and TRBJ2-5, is GAGVSQSPRYKVAKRGQDVALRCDPISGHVSLFWYQQALGQGPEFLTYFQNEAQLDKSGLPSDRFFAERPEGSVSTLKIQRTQQEDSAVYLCASEQGRGETQYFGPGTRLLVL.